This T cell receptor (beta chain) was obtained from a study of T-cell reconstitution after alpha-beta-depleted transplantation in children. It was with unique molecular identifiers that the TCRbeta library was prepared. TCRdb re-analysed the PCR reads in MiXCR, keeping a single row per CDR3 protein. This table has some 350,000 distinct CDR3 sequences, around a tenth appearing once. This CDR3 has 14 amino acids. Trimming removed 7 bases at V and 9 bases at J, with 19 bases between. Per germline, CDR1 MNHNS and CDR2 SASEGT. The source of this sequence is a human donor who donated a stem cell graft to a child with acute lymphoblastic leukemia. The J gene is TRBJ2-1, the V gene TRBV6-1; D uncertain. The material sequenced was PBMCs from the stem cell graft donor, taken from the stem cell graft. CDR3 nucleotides: TGTGCCAGCATGATCCGGGCCGCGCCGGCTGAGCAGTTCTTC. Translated: CASMIRAAPAEQFF.